This paragraph reports one T cell receptor beta chain. Its antigen specificity is not known. This may arise from a read error, as a much more abundant clone is one base away. The library was obtained by 5' RACE. Reads for this sample came from a NextSeq 500. In the TCR library protocol, a unique molecular identifier was attached to each TCR cDNA molecule so that PCR and sequencing errors could be corrected. For the original study's pipeline: Decombinator tools were used for TCR identification, UMI-based error correction and CDR3 extraction. Expanded TCRs were defined as those above a frequency of 2 per 1,000, corresponding to the top 1% of the tumor frequency distribution. Renyi diversity was calculated using the R vegan package after each repertoire was subsampled 100 times to 5,000 TCRs. To build CDR3 similarity networks, amino acid triplet string-kernel similarity was used, and CDR3s were connected when their pairwise similarity was above 0.82. TCRdb ran its own pipeline on the public reads, namely fastp trimming at Q25 and MiXCR clone calling, and kept in-frame beta chains. Rows merge per CDR3 protein into single entries with the most common DNA and genes. These V and J calls are TCRdb output, not the study's own analysis. Within this sample are 10,000 to 11,000 distinct CDR3 sequences, with less than 25% of them counted one time only. The ten most abundant clones make up approximately 33% of the sample.

The sample comes from a study of spatial heterogeneity in lung cancer (dated 2019 in TCRdb). The study in broad terms: Beta-chain transcripts were consistently detected in greater numbers than alpha-chain transcripts, which likely reflected higher beta-chain transcript abundance. Nonsynonymous mutation counts, determined by whole-exome sequencing of tumor tissue, were related to TCR repertoire features. At surgery, both alpha and beta chains were TCR-sequenced in more than 200 tumor regions, approximately 64 matched nontumor lung samples and over 50 PBMC samples. The study quantitatively compared TCR alpha and beta repertoires across multiple tumor regions, matched nontumor lung and blood in non-small cell lung cancer. In the raw uncorrected reads, each unique combination of TCR and UMI appeared on average more than ten times.

The time point label, read with the paper, signifies: sample taken at primary tumor resection. For TCR sequencing, whole RNA was extracted from tumor and nontumor lung tissue, or from cryopreserved PBMC samples, and no cell sorting was done. Samples were obtained from approximately 72 patients with early-stage, untreated non-small cell lung cancer from the lung TRACERx cohort. Patients were selected for TCR sequencing only if sufficient RNA was available from at least two tumor regions. The paper as a whole reports these results and caveats: Ubiquitous expanded tumor TCRs showed up in blood more often at tumor resection than at routine follow-up. Additional single-cell paired TCR alpha and beta sequencing was considered necessary to confirm, at a functional level, the hypothesis that regional TCRs recognize regional mutations.

CDR1 and CDR2, looked up from the germline V gene, are MDHEN and SYDVKM. Spanning cysteine to phenylalanine, the CDR3 consists of 17 amino acids. The CDR3 DNA has 51 bases and is translated from base 1. The sequence came from a female donor with early-stage non-small cell lung cancer. This sample comprised PBMCs, obtained at surgery. The chain was built from TRBV28 and TRBJ2-6, with the D gene not confidently named. The CDR3 sequence is CVSSAFGLSSGANVLTF. The sequenced DNA: TGTGTCAGCAGCGCCTTCGGGCTGAGCTCTGGGGCCAACGTCCTGACTTTC.